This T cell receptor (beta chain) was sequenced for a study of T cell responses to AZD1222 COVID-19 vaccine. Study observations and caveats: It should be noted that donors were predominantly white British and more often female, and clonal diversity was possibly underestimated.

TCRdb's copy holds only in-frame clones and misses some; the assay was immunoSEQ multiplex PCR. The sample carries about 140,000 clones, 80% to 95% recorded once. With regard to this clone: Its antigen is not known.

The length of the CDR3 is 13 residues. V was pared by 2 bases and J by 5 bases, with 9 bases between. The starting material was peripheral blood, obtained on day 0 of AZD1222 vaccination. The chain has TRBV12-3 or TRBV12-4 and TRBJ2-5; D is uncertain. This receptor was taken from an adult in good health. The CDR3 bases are TGTGCCAGCAGTTTATGGGCTGGGGAGACCCAGTACTTC. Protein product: CASSLWAGETQYF.